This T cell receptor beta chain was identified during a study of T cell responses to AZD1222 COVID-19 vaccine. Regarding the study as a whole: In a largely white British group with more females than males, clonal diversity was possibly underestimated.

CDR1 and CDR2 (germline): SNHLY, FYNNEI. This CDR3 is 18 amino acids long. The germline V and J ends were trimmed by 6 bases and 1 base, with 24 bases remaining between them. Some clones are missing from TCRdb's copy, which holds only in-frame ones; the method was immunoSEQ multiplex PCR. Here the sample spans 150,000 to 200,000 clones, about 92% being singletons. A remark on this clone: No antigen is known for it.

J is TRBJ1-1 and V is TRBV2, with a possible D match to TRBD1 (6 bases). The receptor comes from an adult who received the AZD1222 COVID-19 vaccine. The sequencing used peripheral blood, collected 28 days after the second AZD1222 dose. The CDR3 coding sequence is TGTGCCAGCAGCCACCCACGTCCGGGGGGCCATAAGAACACTGAAGCTTTCTTT. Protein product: CASSHPRPGGHKNTEAFF.